This T cell receptor (beta chain) is drawn from a study of blood T cell repertoires in COVID-19 (dated by TCRdb to the early 2020s). Broadly, across the study: Collaborator samples came from the United States, Italy and Spain and covered acute and convalescent phases of COVID-19. The prospective study material was composed of cDNA or gDNA derived from T cells, B-cell-depleted T cells, or PBMCs. The dataset comprised deeply sampled blood TCRbeta repertoires from subjects exposed to, actively infected with, or recovered from COVID-19. A freely available public database, intended as a resource for researchers studying the immune response to SARS-CoV-2, is where the repertoires were released. The samples were drawn from two sources: the first 160 participants of the ongoing ImmuneRACE study, and about 1,300 subjects contributed by 6 global collaborators. A de-identified subject ID, COVID-19 status, age in years and sex were almost always included in the sample metadata. HLA class I and class II types, where available, came from metadata supplied by the sample provider rather than from assay-based typing. Overall results and qualifications from the work: The amount of clinical and demographic metadata varied by source and participant and was provided uncurated.

Comment on this clone: Its antigen is unknown. No quality values exist for individual bases; no much larger clone is one base distant.

The immunoSEQ Assay, a bias-controlled multiplex PCR, was used to amplify TCRbeta CDR3 regions from genomic DNA. The source study handled its data this way. Nucleated cell counts per sample were estimated from amplification of reference gene primers within the assay. Sequence reads were collapsed and filtered to measure the absolute abundance of every unique TCRbeta CDR3 rearrangement. For each sample, productive Simpson clonality was calculated as the square root of Simpson's diversity index over productive rearrangements. TCRdb holds this immuneACCESS table with in-frame rearrangements only. Some clones are missing; in checked studies, unresolved V genes explain under half, and the rest has no known cause. V and J calls plus clone size are reproduced from that table; the DNA served to infer D and trimming. In this sample the table shows 110,000 to 150,000 clones, roughly 84% of which occur a single time. The top ten hold roughly a tenth of the sample.

Looking up the germline V gene yields CDR1 SGHTS and CDR2 YDEGEE. Trimming costs V 0 bases and J 4 bases, and their ends lie 16 bases apart. Reading from cysteine to phenylalanine, the CDR3 counts 16 amino acids. Only the CDR3 portion is preserved as DNA: 48 bases, with reading frame beginning at the first base. The collaborating institutions used their own protocols to collect whole blood in K2EDTA tubes. Collaborator samples were shipped for TCRbeta analysis as frozen whole blood, isolated PBMCs, or DNA extracted from either sample type. This clonotype was obtained from a man in his sixties with active or convalescent COVID-19. The chain was built from TRBV5-8 and TRBJ2-5, with a weak D call of TRBD1 (6 bases match). The sample consisted of peripheral blood. The sequence in DNA is TGTGCCAGCAGCTTGGCGGGCCAGGGGATAGGAGAGACCCAGTACTTC. Its amino acids are CASSLAGQGIGETQYF.